This T cell receptor (beta chain) was identified during a study of graft-versus-host responses after intestinal transplantation. Overall study results and limits: In patients with graft-donor T cell macrochimerism, allograft graft-versus-host to host-versus-graft clonal ratios were high.

Per germline, CDR1 MNHNY and CDR2 SVGAGI (reference sequence). Trimming took 1 base from V and 0 from J, leaving 7 bases between them. The CDR3 has 14 amino acids. About this clone itself: Its antigen remains unidentified.

Using immunoSEQ multiplex PCR, the repertoire was profiled, and TCRdb retains in-frame clones only, with some absent. Among about 25,000 clones, 94% were seen once, and the ten largest hold about 0.52%. The TCR originated in a human patient who received an intestinal transplant, so some T cells may come from the graft donor. Sequenced here: PBMCs, sampled 156 days after intestinal transplant. J is TRBJ2-7 and V is TRBV6-6; D call uncertain. The CDR3 DNA reads as TGTGCCAGCAGTTACTTGACAAACTCCTACGAGCAGTACTTC. Residues: CASSYLTNSYEQYF.